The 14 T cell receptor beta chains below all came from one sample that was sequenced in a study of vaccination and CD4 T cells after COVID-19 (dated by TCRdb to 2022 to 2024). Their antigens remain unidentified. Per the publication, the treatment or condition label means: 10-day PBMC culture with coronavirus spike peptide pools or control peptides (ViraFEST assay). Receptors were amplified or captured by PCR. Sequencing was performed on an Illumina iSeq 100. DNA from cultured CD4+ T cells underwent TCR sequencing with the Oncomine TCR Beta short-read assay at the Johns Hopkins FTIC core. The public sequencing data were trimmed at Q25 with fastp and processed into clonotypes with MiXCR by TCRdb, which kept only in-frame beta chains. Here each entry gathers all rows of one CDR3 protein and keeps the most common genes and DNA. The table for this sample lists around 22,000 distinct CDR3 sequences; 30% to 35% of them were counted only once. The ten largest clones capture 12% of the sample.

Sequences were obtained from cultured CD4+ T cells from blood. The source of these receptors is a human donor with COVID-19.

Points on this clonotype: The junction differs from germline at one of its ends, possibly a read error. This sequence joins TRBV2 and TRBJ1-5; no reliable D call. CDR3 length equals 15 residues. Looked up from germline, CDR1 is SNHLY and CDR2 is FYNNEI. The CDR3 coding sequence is TGTGCCAGCAAGGTAGCAGTTACTAGCAGTCAGCCCCAGCATTTT. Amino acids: CASKVAVTSSQPQHF.

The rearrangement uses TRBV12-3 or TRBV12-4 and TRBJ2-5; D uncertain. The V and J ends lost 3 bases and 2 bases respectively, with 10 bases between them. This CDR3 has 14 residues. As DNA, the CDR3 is TGTGCCAGCAGTTTTATAGGACCGCAAGAGACCCAGTACTTC. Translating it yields CASSFIGPQETQYF.

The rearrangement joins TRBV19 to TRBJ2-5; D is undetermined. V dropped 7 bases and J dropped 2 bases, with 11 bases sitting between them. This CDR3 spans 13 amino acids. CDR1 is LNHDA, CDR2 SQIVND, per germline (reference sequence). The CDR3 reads CASTSGVQETQYF. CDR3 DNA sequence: TGTGCCAGTACCTCCGGTGTACAAGAGACCCAGTACTTC.

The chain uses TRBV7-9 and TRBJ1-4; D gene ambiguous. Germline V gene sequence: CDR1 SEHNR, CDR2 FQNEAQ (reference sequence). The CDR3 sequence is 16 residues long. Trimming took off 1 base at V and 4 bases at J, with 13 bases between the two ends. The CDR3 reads CASSLGEEGSNEKLFF. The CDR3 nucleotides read TGTGCCAGCAGCTTAGGGGAGGAAGGGAGTAATGAAAAACTGTTTTTT.

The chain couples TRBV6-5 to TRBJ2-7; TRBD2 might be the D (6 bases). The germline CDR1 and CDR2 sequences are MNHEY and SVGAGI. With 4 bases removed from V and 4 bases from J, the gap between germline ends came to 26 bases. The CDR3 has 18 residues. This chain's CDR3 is CASSFGGGNQMGKYEQYF. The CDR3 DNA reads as TGTGCCAGCAGTTTTGGGGGAGGTAATCAAATGGGCAAATACGAGCAGTACTTC.

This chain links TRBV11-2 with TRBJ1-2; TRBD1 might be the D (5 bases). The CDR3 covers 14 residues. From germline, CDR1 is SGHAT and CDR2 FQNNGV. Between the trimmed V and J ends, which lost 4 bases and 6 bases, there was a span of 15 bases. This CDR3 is CASSSGWVRDGYTF. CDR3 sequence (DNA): TGTGCCAGCAGCTCAGGGTGGGTGAGGGATGGCTACACCTTC. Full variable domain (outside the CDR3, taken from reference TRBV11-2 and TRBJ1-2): EAGVAQSPRYKIIEKRQSVAFWCNPISGHATLYWYQQILGQGPKLLIQFQNNGVVDDSQLPKDRFSAERLKGVDSTLKIQPAKLEDSAVYLCASSSGWVRDGYTFGSGTRLTVV.

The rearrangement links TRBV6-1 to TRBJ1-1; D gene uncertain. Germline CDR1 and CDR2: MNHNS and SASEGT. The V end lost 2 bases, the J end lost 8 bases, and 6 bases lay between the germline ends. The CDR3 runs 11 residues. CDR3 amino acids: CASSEWQEAFF. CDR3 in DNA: TGTGCCAGCAGTGAATGGCAGGAAGCTTTCTTT.

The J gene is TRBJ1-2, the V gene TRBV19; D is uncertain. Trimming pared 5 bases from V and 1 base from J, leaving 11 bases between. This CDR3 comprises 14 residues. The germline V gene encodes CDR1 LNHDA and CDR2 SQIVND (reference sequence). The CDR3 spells CASSRPGFNYGYTF. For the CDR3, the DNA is TGTGCCAGTAGTCGCCCCGGGTTTAACTATGGCTACACCTTC.

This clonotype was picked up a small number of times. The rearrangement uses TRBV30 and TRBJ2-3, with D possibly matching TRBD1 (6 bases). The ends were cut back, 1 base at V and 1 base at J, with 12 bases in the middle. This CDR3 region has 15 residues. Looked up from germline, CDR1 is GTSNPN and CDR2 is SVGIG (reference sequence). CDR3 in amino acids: CAWSAGAPGTDTQYF. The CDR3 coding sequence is TGTGCCTGGAGTGCAGGGGCCCCCGGCACAGATACGCAGTATTTT.

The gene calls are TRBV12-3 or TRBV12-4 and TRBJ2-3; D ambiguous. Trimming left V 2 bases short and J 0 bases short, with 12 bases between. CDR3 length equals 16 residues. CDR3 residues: CASSLRGRPSTDTQYF. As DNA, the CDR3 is TGTGCCAGCAGTTTACGTGGGCGCCCCAGCACAGATACGCAGTATTTT.

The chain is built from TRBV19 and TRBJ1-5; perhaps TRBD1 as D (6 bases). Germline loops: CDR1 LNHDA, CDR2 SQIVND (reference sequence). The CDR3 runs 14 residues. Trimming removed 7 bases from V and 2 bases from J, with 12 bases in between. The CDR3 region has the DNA TGTGCCAGTACCCCGGGGGCTGGCAATCAGCCCCAGCATTTT. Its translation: CASTPGAGNQPQHF.

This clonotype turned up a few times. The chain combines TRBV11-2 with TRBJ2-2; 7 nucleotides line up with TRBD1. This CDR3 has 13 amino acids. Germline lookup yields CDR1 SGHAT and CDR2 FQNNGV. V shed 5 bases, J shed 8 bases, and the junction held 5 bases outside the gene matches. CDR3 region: CASSNTGVGELFF. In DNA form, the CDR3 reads TGTGCCAGCAGCAACACAGGGGTAGGGGAGCTGTTTTTT.

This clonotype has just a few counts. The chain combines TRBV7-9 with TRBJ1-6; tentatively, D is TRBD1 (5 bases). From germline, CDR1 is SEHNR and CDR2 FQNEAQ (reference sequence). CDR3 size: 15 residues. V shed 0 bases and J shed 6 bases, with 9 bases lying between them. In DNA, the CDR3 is TGTGCCAGCAGCTTAGCCGGGGGAACTAATTCACCCCTCCACTTT. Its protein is CASSLAGGTNSPLHF.

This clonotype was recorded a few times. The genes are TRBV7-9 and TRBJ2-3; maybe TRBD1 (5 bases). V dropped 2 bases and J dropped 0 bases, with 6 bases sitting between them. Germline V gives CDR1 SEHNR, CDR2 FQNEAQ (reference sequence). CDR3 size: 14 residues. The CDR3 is CASSLQGSTDTQYF. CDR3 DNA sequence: TGTGCCAGCAGCTTACAGGGTAGCACAGATACGCAGTATTTT. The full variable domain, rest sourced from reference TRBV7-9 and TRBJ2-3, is DTGVSQNPRHKITKRGQNVTFRCDPISEHNRLYWYRQTLGQGPEFLTYFQNEAQLEKSRLLSDRFSAERPKGSFSTLEIQRTEQGDSAMYLCASSLQGSTDTQYFGPGTRLTVL.